The TCR beta chain described here comes from a study of blood T cell repertoires in COVID-19. Study-level information: Whether acute or convalescent, the COVID-19 samples came from the United States, Italy and Spain. PBMCs, B-cell-depleted T cells, or T cells provided the cDNA or gDNA that made up the material.

Trimming cost V 6 bases and J 5 bases, with 19 bases left between them. CDR1 SQVTM and CDR2 ANQGSEA come from the germline V gene. CDR3 length: 14 amino acids. Participants, about 18 to 90 years old, spanned about 26 US areas. The study assigned cohorts using participant-reported clinical history. This clone was seen once. The table came from immunoSEQ multiplex PCR; TCRdb's copy has only in-frame clones and leaves some out. The sample has around 150,000 clones, around 80% seen once; the top ten hold 13%. Sequenced material: PBMCs or T cells enriched from blood (not recorded which). This sequence was found in a woman aged 55-70 years who had recovered from COVID-19. V and J are TRBV29-1 and TRBJ1-1, with TRBD1 as a possible D gene (6 bases). The CDR3 region has the DNA TGCAGCGTCCTTTTGGGAACAGGGAAAACTGAAGCTTTCTTT. Its translation is CSVLLGTGKTEAFF.